A single sample gave rise to the 22 T cell receptor beta chains below, sequenced in a study of shared clonotypes between healthy human individuals. Repertoires were generated with immunoSEQ multiplex PCR, while TCRdb's copy carries only in-frame clones and drops some. Among about 2 million clones listed, just under 95% were seen once. Naive CD8 cells comprised CD45RO-negative, CCR7-positively selected cells, excluding terminally differentiated effector memory CD45RA+ cells. Sequenced material: naive CD8+ T cells sorted from blood. The receptors shown here come from a man aged 18 to 29 in good health.

This clone was found once. The chain couples TRBV7-3 to TRBJ2-5; 10 nucleotides line up with TRBD2. V shed 6 bases and J 0 bases; nucleotides not matched to a gene: 7. CDR1 and CDR2 (germline): SGHTA, FQGTGA. The CDR3 has 16 residues. CDR3 amino acids: CASSGLAGEYQETQYF. The CDR3 region has the DNA TGTGCCAGCAGTGGGCTAGCGGGGGAGTACCAAGAGACCCAGTACTTC. Full variable domain (remainder filled in from reference TRBV7-3 and TRBJ2-5): GAGVSQTPSNKVTEKGKYVELRCDPISGHTALYWYRQSLGQGPEFLIYFQGTGAADDSGLPNDRFFAVRPEGSVSTLKIQRTERGDSAVYLCASSGLAGEYQETQYFGPGTRLLVL.

This chain links TRBV5-6 with TRBJ1-4; perhaps TRBD1 as D (6 bases). The germline V and J ends were trimmed by 4 bases and 7 bases, with 14 bases remaining between them. CDR3 length: 14 amino acids. The germline V gene has CDR1 SGHDT and CDR2 YYEEEE. CDR3 DNA sequence: TGTGCCAGCAGCCAAACAGGGTTCGGTGAAAAACTGTTTTTT. Its translation: CASSQTGFGEKLFF.

The V call is TRBV7-9, the J call TRBJ1-1, with D uncertain. V lost 0 bases to trimming and J lost 8 bases, with 7 bases between them. This CDR3 contains 12 residues. Germline lookup yields CDR1 SEHNR and CDR2 FQNEAQ (reference sequence). The CDR3 DNA reads as TGTGCCAGCAGCTTAGCAATTGGGGAAGCTTTCTTT. It specifies CASSLAIGEAFF.

This sequence joins TRBV6-1 and TRBJ1-2; TRBD1 aligns across 8 bases. Germline CDR1 reads MNHNS; CDR2 reads SASEGT. The CDR3 runs to 15 residues. V shed 2 bases and J 5 bases; nucleotides not matched to a gene: 7. The CDR3 sequence is CASSEPMTGVYGYTF. CDR3 coding DNA: TGTGCCAGCAGTGAACCAATGACAGGGGTTTATGGCTACACCTTC.

V usage is TRBV10-2 and J usage is TRBJ2-6; D call uncertain. There are 14 residues in the CDR3. Germline CDR1 is WSHSY and CDR2 is SAAADI. Trimming removed 10 bases at V and 5 bases at J, with 15 bases between. Written as DNA, the CDR3 is TGCGCCACCCGCCCGGGCTCGCGGGCCAACGTCCTGACTTTC. Protein: CATRPGSRANVLTF.

The chain couples TRBV29-1 to TRBJ2-1; weak D call: TRBD2 (6 bases). Germline CDR1 reads SQVTM; CDR2 reads ANQGSEA. V was clipped by 1 base and J by 9 bases, with 13 bases between them. This CDR3 has 13 residues. In DNA form, the CDR3 reads TGCAGCGTTGAAGGAGGTATGGGGGGTGAGCAGTTCTTC. Translated: CSVEGGMGGEQFF.

Points on this clone: Additional DNA sequences in this sample encode the identical CDR3. This chain connects TRBV28 to TRBJ1-5; TRBD1 matches 8 bases. The J segment lost 4 bases and the V segment lost 6 bases, leaving 5 bases of the junction unmatched. The CDR3 has 14 amino acids. CDR1 MDHEN and CDR2 SYDVKM come from the germline V gene. The CDR3 is CASSPRQGNQPQHF. In DNA form, the CDR3 reads TGTGCCAGCAGCCCCAGACAGGGGAATCAGCCCCAGCATTTT.

A note on this clone: Different DNA sequences within this sample yield the same CDR3. The chain uses TRBV28 and TRBJ2-7; TRBD1 matches 7 bases. Germline V gene lookup returns CDR1 MDHEN and CDR2 SYDVKM. With V trimmed by 2 bases and J by 4 bases, 5 bases remained unmatched. This CDR3 spans 14 amino acids. The CDR3 nucleotides read TGTGCCAGCAGTTTAAGAGGGGGCGGATACGAGCAGTACTTC. Translating it yields CASSLRGGGYEQYF.

Points on this clone: A read error may account for a junction end that differs from germline. The chain joins TRBV20-1 to TRBJ2-1; possible D gene TRBD2, 5 bases. The CDR3 runs 10 residues. Germline V CDR1 and CDR2: DFQATT, SNEGSKA (reference sequence). The CDR3 loop reads CSVSVDSRVF. The CDR3 coding sequence is TGCAGTGTGAGCGTGGACTCCCGCGTCTTC.

V gene TRBV19 combines with J gene TRBJ1-2, with D possibly TRBD1 on 5 matching bases. Trimming left V 4 bases short and J 4 bases short, with 16 bases between. Looked up from germline, CDR1 is LNHDA and CDR2 is SQIVND (reference sequence). CDR3 length equals 15 residues. CDR3 region: CASSTTATGFYGYTF. In nucleotides, the CDR3 is TGTGCCAGTAGTACAACAGCCACAGGCTTCTATGGCTACACCTTC.

The chain combines TRBV6-5 with TRBJ1-2, with D hard to call. V gave up 0 bases and J gave up 1 base, with 6 bases separating them. The CDR3 runs 14 residues. Germline V gives CDR1 MNHEY, CDR2 SVGAGI. The CDR3 nucleotides are TGTGCCAGCAGTTACTCGGAGGATAACTATGGCTACACCTTC. This sequence encodes CASSYSEDNYGYTF.

The chain carries TRBV2 and TRBJ2-3; D not certain. Germline CDR1 and CDR2: SNHLY and FYNNEI. V was shortened by 2 bases and J by 6 bases, with 6 bases between the two germline ends. The CDR3 length is 12 residues. Written as DNA, the CDR3 is TGTGCCAGCAGTGAAACCCTCGATACGCAGTATTTT. It codes for CASSETLDTQYF. The complete variable domain, with remaining parts taken from reference TRBV2 and TRBJ2-3, reads EPEVTQTPSHQVTQMGQEVILRCVPISNHLYFYWYRQILGQKVEFLVSFYNNEISEKSEIFDDQFSVERPDGSNFTLKIRSTKLEDSAMYFCASSETLDTQYFGPGTRLTVL.

The chain has TRBV14 and TRBJ1-2, with no clear D. Trimming took off 3 bases at V and 6 bases at J, with 8 bases between the two ends. Germline lookup yields CDR1 SGHDN and CDR2 FVKESK. This CDR3 is 12 amino acids long. Written as DNA, the CDR3 is TGTGCCAGCAGCCACGAGGGTAATGGCTACACCTTC. It encodes CASSHEGNGYTF.

The chain combines TRBV6-4 with TRBJ1-1, with D tentatively TRBD1 (5 bases). The V end lost 9 bases, the J end lost 1 base, and 6 bases lay between the germline ends. There are 11 residues in the CDR3. CDR1 MRHNA and CDR2 SNTAGT come from the germline V gene. The chain's CDR3 is CASTGNTEAFF. The CDR3, as DNA: TGTGCCAGTACAGGGAACACTGAAGCTTTCTTT.

A remark on this clone: Other DNA sequences from this sample encode an identical CDR3 as well. V usage is TRBV29-1 and J usage is TRBJ2-7, with D maybe TRBD2 (5 bases). This CDR3 comprises 12 residues. Germline V lookup: CDR1 SQVTM, CDR2 ANQGSEA. V lost 4 bases, J lost 0 bases, and 7 bases lay in between. CDR3 residues: CSVGTGSYEQYF. The CDR3 region has the DNA TGCAGCGTTGGGACTGGCTCCTACGAGCAGTACTTC.

V and J are TRBV29-1 and TRBJ1-2; D not resolved. This CDR3 region has 12 residues. Looked up from germline, CDR1 is SQVTM and CDR2 is ANQGSEA. V was clipped by 0 bases and J by 4 bases, with 6 bases between them. The CDR3 here is CSVEEGAYGYTF. The CDR3 DNA reads TGCAGCGTTGAAGAGGGCGCCTATGGCTACACCTTC.

The chain carries TRBV6-5 and TRBJ2-1, with TRBD2 matching 7 bases. J gave up 8 bases and V 0 bases, and 10 bases lay outside the gene matches. This CDR3 has 16 amino acids. Germline CDR1 and CDR2: MNHEY and SVGAGI. The CDR3 spells CASSYSERAGSDEQFF. The CDR3 DNA is TGTGCCAGCAGTTACTCGGAGCGAGCGGGATCGGATGAGCAGTTCTTC.

This clone has just one count. This sequence joins TRBV28 and TRBJ2-7; D may be TRBD1 or TRBD2 (7 bases each). CDR3 length equals 14 residues. The V gene's germline CDR1 is MDHEN and CDR2 SYDVKM. V lost 5 bases and J lost 2, with 13 bases in between. CDR3 DNA sequence: TGTGCCAGCAGTACAGGGGAGGGGACCTACGAGCAGTACTTC. This sequence encodes CASSTGEGTYEQYF.

The rearrangement joins TRBV5-6 to TRBJ2-4; D gene ambiguous. This CDR3 is built from 12 residues. Germline lookup yields CDR1 SGHDT and CDR2 YYEEEE. Trimming pared 10 bases from V and 0 bases from J, leaving 8 bases between. For the CDR3, the DNA is TGTGCCGTGGGCTCAGCCAAAAACATTCAGTACTTC. Translating gives CAVGSAKNIQYF.

The chain joins TRBV5-4 to TRBJ2-5, with D possibly matching TRBD1 (5 bases). V dropped 6 bases and J dropped 2 bases, with 14 bases sitting between them. This CDR3 has 14 residues. The V gene's germline CDR1 is SGHNT and CDR2 YYREEE (reference sequence). The CDR3 region is CASTIMGHQETQYF. CDR3 DNA: TGTGCCAGCACCATTATGGGGCATCAAGAGACCCAGTACTTC.

This clone was seen once. The chain links TRBV11-2 to TRBJ2-3, with a tentative D call TRBD2 (7 bases). V lost 1 base to trimming and J lost 14 bases, with 13 bases between them. Germline assignment: CDR1 SGHAT and CDR2 FQNNGV. The CDR3 has 12 residues. CDR3: CASSLAGDYRYF. DNA of the CDR3: TGTGCCAGCAGCTTAGCAGGGGACTATAGGTATTTT.

This clone was observed a single time. The chain joins TRBV6-1 to TRBJ1-6, with D perhaps TRBD1 (5 bases). The CDR3 is 15 residues long. Germline V gene sequence: CDR1 MNHNS, CDR2 SASEGT. Trimming shortened V by 6 bases and J by 8 bases, and 17 bases separated the two germline ends. CDR3 region: CASSPGPLGDSPLHF. CDR3 sequence (DNA): TGTGCCAGCAGCCCCGGGCCCTTGGGGGATTCACCCCTCCACTTT.